This TCR beta chain came from a study of T cell responses to AZD1222 COVID-19 vaccine. Profiled with immunoSEQ multiplex PCR; TCRdb holds only in-frame clones, not every one. The table lists 95,000 to 110,000 clones, over 75% of them singletons. V lost 2 bases and J lost 9, with 13 bases in between. The germline gives CDR1 SNHLY, CDR2 FYNNEI. This CDR3 is built from 13 residues. The sequencing used peripheral blood, collected on day 0 of AZD1222 vaccination. The TCR originated in an adult in good health. The V gene is TRBV2, the J gene TRBJ1-2; unclear D gene. CDR3 coding DNA: TGTGCCAGCAGTGAATTGGCGGCCTTTCGCTACACCTTC. Encoded protein: CASSELAAFRYTF.